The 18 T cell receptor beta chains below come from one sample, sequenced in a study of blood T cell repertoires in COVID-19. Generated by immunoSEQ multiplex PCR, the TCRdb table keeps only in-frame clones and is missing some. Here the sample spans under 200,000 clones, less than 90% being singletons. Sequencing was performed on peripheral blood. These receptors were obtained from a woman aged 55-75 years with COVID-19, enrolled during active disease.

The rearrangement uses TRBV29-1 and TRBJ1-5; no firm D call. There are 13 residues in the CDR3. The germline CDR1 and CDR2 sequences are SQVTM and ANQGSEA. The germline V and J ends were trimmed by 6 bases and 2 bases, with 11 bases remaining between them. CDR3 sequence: CSVLPVGNQPQHF. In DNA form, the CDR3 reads TGCAGCGTGCTTCCAGTTGGCAATCAGCCCCAGCATTTT.

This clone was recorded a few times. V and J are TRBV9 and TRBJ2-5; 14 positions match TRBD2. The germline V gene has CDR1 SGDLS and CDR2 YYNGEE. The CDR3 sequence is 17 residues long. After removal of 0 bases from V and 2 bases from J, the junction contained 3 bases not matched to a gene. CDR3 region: CASSVGLAGGVQETQYF. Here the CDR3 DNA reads TGTGCCAGCAGCGTAGGACTAGCGGGAGGGGTACAAGAGACCCAGTACTTC.

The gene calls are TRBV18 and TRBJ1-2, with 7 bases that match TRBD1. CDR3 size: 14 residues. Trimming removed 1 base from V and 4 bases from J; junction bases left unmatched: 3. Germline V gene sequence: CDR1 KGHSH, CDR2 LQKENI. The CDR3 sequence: CASSPQGASYGYTF. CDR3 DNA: TGTGCCAGCTCACCACAGGGGGCCTCCTATGGCTACACCTTC. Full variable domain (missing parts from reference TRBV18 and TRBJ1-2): NAGVMQNPRHLVRRRGQEARLRCSPMKGHSHVYWYRQLPEEGLKFMVYLQKENIIDESGMPKERFSAEFPKEGPSILRIQQVVRGDSAAYFCASSPQGASYGYTFGSGTRLTVV.

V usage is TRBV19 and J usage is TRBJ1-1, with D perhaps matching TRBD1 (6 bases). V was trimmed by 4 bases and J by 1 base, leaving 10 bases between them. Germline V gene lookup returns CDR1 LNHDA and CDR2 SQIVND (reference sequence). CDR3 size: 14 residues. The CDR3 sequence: CASSNMGANTEAFF. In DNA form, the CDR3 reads TGTGCCAGTAGTAATATGGGGGCGAACACTGAAGCTTTCTTT.

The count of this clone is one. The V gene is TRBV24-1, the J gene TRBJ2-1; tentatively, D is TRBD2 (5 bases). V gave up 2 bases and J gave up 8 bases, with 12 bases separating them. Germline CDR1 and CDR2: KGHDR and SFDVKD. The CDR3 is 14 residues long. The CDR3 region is CATSDWDRRDEQFF. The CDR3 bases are TGTGCCACCAGTGATTGGGATAGGCGGGATGAGCAGTTCTTC.

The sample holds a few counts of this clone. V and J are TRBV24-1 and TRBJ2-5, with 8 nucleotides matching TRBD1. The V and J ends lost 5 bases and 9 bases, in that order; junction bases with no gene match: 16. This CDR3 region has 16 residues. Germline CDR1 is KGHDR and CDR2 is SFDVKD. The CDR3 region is CATSATGQGGAAAQYF. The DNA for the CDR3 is TGTGCCACCAGTGCCACAGGACAGGGCGGGGCAGCGGCCCAGTACTTC.

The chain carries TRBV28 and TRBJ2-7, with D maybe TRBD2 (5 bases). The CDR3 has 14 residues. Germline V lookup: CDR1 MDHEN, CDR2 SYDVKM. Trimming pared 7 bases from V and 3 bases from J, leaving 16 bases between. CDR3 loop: CASTLGNIHYEQYF. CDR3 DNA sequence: TGTGCCAGCACCCTCGGGAATATACACTACGAGCAGTACTTC. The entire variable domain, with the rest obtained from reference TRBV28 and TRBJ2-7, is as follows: DVKVTQSSRYLVKRTGEKVFLECVQDMDHENMFWYRQDPGLGLRLIYFSYDVKMKEKGDIPEGYSVSREKKERFSLILESASTNQTSMYLCASTLGNIHYEQYFGPGTRLTVT.

The CDR3 DNA reads as TGTGCCAGCAGCGACCCCAGGGGAAGGCTTGAAAAACTGTTTTTT. Amino acid sequence: CASSDPRGRLEKLFF. The chain links TRBV7-2 to TRBJ1-4, with D possibly being TRBD1 (6 bases). This CDR3 is 15 amino acids long. The V end lost 5 bases, the J end lost 7 bases, and 17 bases lay between the germline ends. Germline V gives CDR1 SGHTA, CDR2 FQGNSA.

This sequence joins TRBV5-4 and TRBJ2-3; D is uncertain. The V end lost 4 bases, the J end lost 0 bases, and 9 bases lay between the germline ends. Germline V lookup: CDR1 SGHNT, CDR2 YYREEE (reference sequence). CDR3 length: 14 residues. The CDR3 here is CASSRDSSTDTQYF. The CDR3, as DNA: TGTGCCAGCAGCCGAGACTCCAGCACAGATACGCAGTATTTT. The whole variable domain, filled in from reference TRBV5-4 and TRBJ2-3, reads ETGVTQSPTHLIKTRGQQVTLRCSSQSGHNTVSWYQQALGQGPQFIFQYYREEENGRGNFPPRFSGLQFPNYSSELNVNALELDDSALYLCASSRDSSTDTQYFGPGTRLTVL.

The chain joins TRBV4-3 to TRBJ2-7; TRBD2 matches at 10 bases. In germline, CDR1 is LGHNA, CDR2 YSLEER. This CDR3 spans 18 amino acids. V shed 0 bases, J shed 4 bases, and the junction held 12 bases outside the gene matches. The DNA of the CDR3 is TGCGCCAGCAGCCAAGATTCGGGAGGCCTAGCGGGAGTTTACGAGCAGTACTTC. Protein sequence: CASSQDSGGLAGVYEQYF.

CDR3 protein: CSASASGRAYNEQFF. The CDR3 nucleotides are TGCAGTGCTAGTGCGAGCGGGAGGGCCTACAATGAGCAGTTCTTC. The chain links TRBV20-1 to TRBJ2-1; 10 bases line up with TRBD2. Losses at the gene ends were 3 bases for V and 2 bases for J; bases not matched to a gene: 4. CDR3 length: 15 amino acids. The germline V gene has CDR1 DFQATT and CDR2 SNEGSKA (reference sequence).

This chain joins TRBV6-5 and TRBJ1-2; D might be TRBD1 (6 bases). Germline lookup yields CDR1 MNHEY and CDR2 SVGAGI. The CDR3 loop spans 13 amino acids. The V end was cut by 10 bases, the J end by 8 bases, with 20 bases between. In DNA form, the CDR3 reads TGTGCCACCCGCCGGGGGGGCGGATCGGGCTACACCTTC. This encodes CATRRGGGSGYTF.

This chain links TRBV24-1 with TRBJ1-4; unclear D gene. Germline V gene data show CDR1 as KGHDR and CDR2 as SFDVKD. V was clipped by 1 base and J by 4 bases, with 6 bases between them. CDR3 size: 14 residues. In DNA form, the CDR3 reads TGTGCCACCAGTGATTTTGCAGATAATGAAAAACTGTTTTTT. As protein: CATSDFADNEKLFF.

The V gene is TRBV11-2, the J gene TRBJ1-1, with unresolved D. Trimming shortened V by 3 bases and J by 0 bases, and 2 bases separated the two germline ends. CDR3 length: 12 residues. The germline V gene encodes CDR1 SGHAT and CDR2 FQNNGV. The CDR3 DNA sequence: TGTGCCAGCAGCTTCATGAACACTGAAGCTTTCTTT. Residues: CASSFMNTEAFF. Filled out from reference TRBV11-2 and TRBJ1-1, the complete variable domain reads EAGVAQSPRYKIIEKRQSVAFWCNPISGHATLYWYQQILGQGPKLLIQFQNNGVVDDSQLPKDRFSAERLKGVDSTLKIQPAKLEDSAVYLCASSFMNTEAFFGQGTRLTVV.

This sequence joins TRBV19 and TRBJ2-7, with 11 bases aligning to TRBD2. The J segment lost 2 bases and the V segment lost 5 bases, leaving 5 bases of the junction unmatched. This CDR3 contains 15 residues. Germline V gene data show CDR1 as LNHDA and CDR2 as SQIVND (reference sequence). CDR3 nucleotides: TGTGCCAGTAGTGCTGGGACTAGCGGAGCCTACGAGCAGTACTTC. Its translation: CASSAGTSGAYEQYF.

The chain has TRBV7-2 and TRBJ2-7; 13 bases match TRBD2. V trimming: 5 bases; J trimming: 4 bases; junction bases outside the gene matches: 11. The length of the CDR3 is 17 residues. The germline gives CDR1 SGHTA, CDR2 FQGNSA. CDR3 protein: CASSPLAGGPPYYEQYF. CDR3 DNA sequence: TGTGCCAGCAGCCCACTAGCGGGAGGGCCTCCTTATTACGAGCAGTACTTC.

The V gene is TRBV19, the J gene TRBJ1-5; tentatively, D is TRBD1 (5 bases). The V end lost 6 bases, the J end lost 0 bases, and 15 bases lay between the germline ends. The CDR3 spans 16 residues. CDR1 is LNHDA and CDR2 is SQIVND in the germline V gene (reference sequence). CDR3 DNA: TGTGCCAGTAGATCGGACACTCAATATAGCAATCAGCCCCAGCATTTT. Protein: CASRSDTQYSNQPQHF.

This CDR3 reads CSVWASGRYEQYF. DNA for the CDR3: TGCAGCGTCTGGGCTAGCGGGAGGTACGAGCAGTACTTC. This chain uses TRBV29-1 with TRBJ2-7, with TRBD2 matching over 11 bases. Germline V gene lookup returns CDR1 SQVTM and CDR2 ANQGSEA. The length of the CDR3 is 13 residues. V gave up 6 bases and J gave up 4 bases; unmatched junction bases: 5.